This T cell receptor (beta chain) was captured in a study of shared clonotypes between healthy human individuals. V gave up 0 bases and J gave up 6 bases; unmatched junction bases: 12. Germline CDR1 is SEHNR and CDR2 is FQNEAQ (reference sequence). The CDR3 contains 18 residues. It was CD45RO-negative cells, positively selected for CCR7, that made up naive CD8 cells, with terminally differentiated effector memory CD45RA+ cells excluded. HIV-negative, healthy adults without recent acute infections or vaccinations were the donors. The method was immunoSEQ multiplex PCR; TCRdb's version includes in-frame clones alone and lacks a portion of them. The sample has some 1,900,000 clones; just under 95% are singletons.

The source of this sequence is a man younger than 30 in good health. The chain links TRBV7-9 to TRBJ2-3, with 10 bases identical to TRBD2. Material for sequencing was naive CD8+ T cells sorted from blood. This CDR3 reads CASSLAGASGRMDDTQYF. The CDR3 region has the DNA TGTGCCAGCAGCTTAGCGGGGGCTAGCGGGAGAATGGATGATACGCAGTATTTT.